Here is one TCR beta chain with its context. The clone's antigen remains unknown. No base qualities exist here, and no much larger clone lies one base off it. Each collaborating institution followed its own protocols to collect whole blood in K2EDTA tubes. For TCRbeta analysis, collaborator samples were shipped as frozen whole blood, as isolated PBMCs, or as DNA extracted from either sample type. The sample belongs to a study of blood T cell repertoires in COVID-19 (dated by TCRdb to about 2020). For the wider study: Samples covering the acute and convalescent phases of COVID-19 were provided by collaborators in the United States, Italy and Spain. The prospective study material was composed of cDNA or gDNA derived from T cells, B-cell-depleted T cells, or PBMCs. The dataset comprised deeply sampled blood TCRbeta repertoires from subjects exposed to, actively infected with, or recovered from COVID-19. The repertoires were released in a freely available public database intended as a resource for research on the immune response to SARS-CoV-2. The samples were drawn from two sources: the first 160 participants of the ongoing ImmuneRACE study, and fewer than 1,500 subjects contributed by 6 global collaborators. The sample metadata nearly always contained a de-identified subject ID, COVID-19 status, age in years and sex. Where HLA class I and class II types were available, the types were taken from metadata supplied by the sample provider, not from assay-based typing. The full study reports these points: Clinical and demographic metadata were provided uncurated, with the amount varying by source and participant.

For CDR1 and CDR2, the germline V gene lists SGDLS and YYNGEE. For this chain, trimming is 0 bases at the V end and 0 bases at the J end, and the number of junction bases without a gene match is 1. CDR3 length: 17 amino acids, cysteine to phenylalanine. Here the CDR3 DNA is all that survives: 51 bases in frame from base 1. The immunoSEQ Assay, a bias-controlled multiplex PCR, was used to amplify TCRbeta CDR3 regions from genomic DNA. The paper's data handling went like this. The number of nucleated cells in each sample was estimated from the amplification of reference gene primers within the assay. To quantify the absolute abundance of each unique TCRbeta CDR3 rearrangement, sequence reads were collapsed and filtered. For each sample, productive Simpson clonality was calculated by taking the square root of Simpson's diversity index across productive rearrangements. This immuneACCESS table, as held by TCRdb, lists in-frame sequences with V and J called but not all clones. Of the missing ones, under half trace to an unresolved V gene in checked studies; the others have no known cause. V, J and clone size were drawn from that table, and D and trimming were deduced from the DNA. Within this sample are about 240,000 clones, with roughly 83% of them counted one time only. Clones ranked in the top ten supply over 8% of the sample.

This sequence was found in a woman of 80 years or more with acute or convalescent COVID-19. The chain was built from TRBV9 and TRBJ2-2; a stretch of 11 junction bases matches TRBD2. Sequences were obtained from peripheral blood. CDR3 region: CASSVGGLAANTGELFF. The nucleotide sequence reads as follows: TGTGCCAGCAGCGTAGGGGGACTAGCGGCGAACACCGGGGAGCTGTTTTTT.